This T cell receptor (beta chain) emerged from a study of response to subunit inactivated influenza vaccine. Germline-derived CDR1 and CDR2 are LGHNA and YNFKEQ. J was trimmed by 3 bases and V by 3 bases; bases with no gene match: 6. The CDR3 is made up of 15 amino acids. Only a few counts were recorded for this clonotype. Its antigen is unidentified. Using its own MiXCR run on the RT-PCR reads, TCRdb lists one record per CDR3 protein. The repertoire has roughly 630,000 distinct CDR3 sequences, 14% of them found once; the top ten carry 7.5% to 8%. Study conclusions and caveats: Authors suggested each seasonal flu vaccination may recruit only limited numbers of new T cells.

Sample: PBMCs from blood, taken around 15 days before vaccination. The chain employs TRBV4-2 and TRBJ2-7; 9 bases fit TRBD2. This clonotype was sampled from a man aged 50 to 59 who received an inactivated influenza vaccine. The CDR3 bases are TGTGCCAGCAGCCAGGAGGCGACTAGCGGCTACGAGCAGTACTTC. It is translated as CASSQEATSGYEQYF.